Listed below are T cell receptor beta chains from one sample, sequenced in a study of blood T cell repertoires in COVID-19. Profiling relied on immunoSEQ multiplex PCR, and the TCRdb table lists in-frame clones only, not all of them. In the table there are about 220,000 clones, about 87% of which are singletons. Sequencing was carried out using PBMCs or T cells enriched from blood (not recorded which). The origin of the receptors is a young woman who had recovered from COVID-19. The CDR3 runs from the conserved cysteine through the conserved F or W. A D gene is named only where the DNA matches it firmly. Size values are once, few and many counts, or a class for expanded clones, and some rows have none.

D gene	J gene	clone size	V gene	CDR3 DNA	CDR3 protein
TRBD2	TRBJ2-2	.	TRBV6-4	TGTGCCAGCAGTGACTCTTTAGCGGGGGAACCGAACACCGGGGAGCTGTTTTTT	CASSDSLAGEPNTGELFF
TRBD2	TRBJ2-3	once	TRBV19	TGTGCCAGTAGTTCCCTAGCGGGGGGGCCAGGAGATACGCAGTATTTT	CASSSLAGGPGDTQYF
.	TRBJ1-5	.	TRBV27	TGTGCCAGCAGTACCTTGGGAGCGGGTCAGCCCCAGCATTTT	CASSTLGAGQPQHF
.	TRBJ1-1	.	TRBV19	TGTGCCAGTAGTCCAAAAGGGGTGAGTGTACTTGGTGATTTCTTT	CASSPKGVSVLGDFF
.	TRBJ1-1	.	TRBV28	TGTGCCAGCAGTTTCAAGTCTGCGGCTACTGAAGCTTTCTTT	CASSFKSAATEAFF
.	TRBJ1-6	.	TRBV6-5	TGTGCCAGCAGGGTAACAAATAATTCACCCCTCCACTTT	CASRVTNNSPLHF
.	TRBJ1-5	.	TRBV19	TGTGCCAGTACCGAGGGCGGGGGGCCCGGTCAGCCCCAGCATTTT	CASTEGGGPGQPQHF
TRBD1	TRBJ2-7	.	TRBV4-1	TGCGCCAGCAGCCAAGATGGGACAGCAACCTACGAGCAGTACTTC	CASSQDGTATYEQYF
.	TRBJ1-4	once	TRBV18	TGTGCCAGCTCACCACGGCAGGGTTGGACTAATGAAAAACTGTTTTTT	CASSPRQGWTNEKLFF
TRBD2	TRBJ2-2	.	TRBV11-2	TGTGCCAGCAGCCTCCACGAAAGCGGGGTCGGGGAGCTGTTTTTT	CASSLHESGVGELFF
TRBD1	TRBJ2-7	.	TRBV25-1	TGTGCCAGCAGTATCCGACAGGGGTTTTTTGACGAGCAGTACTTC	CASSIRQGFFDEQYF
TRBD1	TRBJ2-7	few	TRBV12-3/TRBV12-4	TGTGCCAGCAGGAGACAGGGGGCCCACGAGCAGTACTTC	CASRRQGAHEQYF
TRBD1	TRBJ1-6	.	TRBV19	TGTGCCAGTACCGCCGGGACAGGGGACTCACCCCTCCACTTT	CASTAGTGDSPLHF
TRBD1	TRBJ1-4	.	TRBV15	TGTGCCACCAGCGTGACAGGGACGAGAGCAACTAATGAAAAACTGTTTTTT	CATSVTGTRATNEKLFF
TRBD1	TRBJ1-5	.	TRBV15	TGTGCCACCAGCGCCTGGACAGGGGATCAGCCCCAGCATTTT	CATSAWTGDQPQHF
.	TRBJ1-2	.	TRBV9	TGTGCCAGCAGCGTAGATGAGCTTGGCTACACCTTC	CASSVDELGYTF
TRBD1	TRBJ1-4	.	TRBV19	TGTGCCAGTAGTTCACCGGGACAGGCCTTGGGAAAACTGTTTTTT	CASSSPGQALGKLFF
TRBD1	TRBJ1-6	.	TRBV15	TGTGCCACCAGCCGGGACAGGGGGCGAGGGTCACCCCTCCACTTT	CATSRDRGRGSPLHF
TRBD2	TRBJ2-3	.	TRBV7-2	TGTGCCAGCAGCATTCGGACTAGCGGGGGGGGCACAGATACGCAGTATTTT	CASSIRTSGGGTDTQYF
.	TRBJ2-1	.	TRBV12-3/TRBV12-4	TGTGCCAGCAGTTGGGGGGATGAGCAGTTCTTC	CASSWGDEQFF
.	TRBJ2-1	.	TRBV5-1	TGCGCCAGCAGCCGTTCTCCAACAGGAGACTCCTACAATGAGCAGTTCTTC	CASSRSPTGDSYNEQFF
.	TRBJ1-5	.	TRBV9	TGTGCCAGCAGCGTAGGAGCGGACCATAGCAATCAGCCCCAGCATTTT	CASSVGADHSNQPQHF
.	TRBJ1-2	.	TRBV5-4	TGTGCCAGCAGCCCGTTAGGGGGACCTAACTATGGCTACACCTTC	CASSPLGGPNYGYTF
TRBD1	TRBJ1-5	.	TRBV7-9	TGTGCCAGCAGCCCATACGGGACAGGGAGGGATCAGCCCCAGCATTTT	CASSPYGTGRDQPQHF
.	TRBJ1-2	.	TRBV27	TGTGCCAGCAGTTTGGGGGGGGCCAGAGGCTACACCTTC	CASSLGGARGYTF
TRBD2	TRBJ2-2	.	TRBV19	TGTGCCAGTCGTTCGGGAGGAACCGGGGAGCTGTTTTTT	CASRSGGTGELFF
.	TRBJ2-3	.	TRBV3-1/TRBV3-2	TGTGCCAGCAGCCAAGAAGCAGGGAGCACAGATACGCAGTATTTT	CASSQEAGSTDTQYF
.	TRBJ2-1	.	TRBV7-2	TGTGCCAGCAGCTCGGCGGGCCCTTGGAATGAGCAGTTCTTC	CASSSAGPWNEQFF
.	TRBJ1-2	.	TRBV4-3	TGCGCCAGCAGCCATTCTACAGGGATTGACTATGGCTACACCTTC	CASSHSTGIDYGYTF
TRBD2	TRBJ2-7	.	TRBV5-1	TGCGCCAGCAGCTTGGCCCCTAGCGGCTCATTCGACGAGCAGTACTTC	CASSLAPSGSFDEQYF
.	TRBJ2-5	.	TRBV3-1/TRBV3-2	TGTGCCAGCAGCCGAAGTCGCCAGGCCCGTACGACCCAGTACTTC	CASSRSRQARTTQYF
TRBD1	TRBJ1-2	.	TRBV6-4	TGTGCCAGCAGTGACTCCGGGACAGGGGGGAGTGGTGGCTACACCTTC	CASSDSGTGGSGGYTF
.	TRBJ1-3	many	TRBV4-1	TGCGCCAGCAGCCAAGTACTCGGGTCTGGAAACACCATATATTTT	CASSQVLGSGNTIYF
.	TRBJ2-2	.	TRBV6-2/TRBV6-3	TGTGCCAGCAGTTATCGTAGTCTTTTACTTTATACCGGGGAGCTGTTTTTT	CASSYRSLLLYTGELFF
.	TRBJ1-4	few	TRBV6-6	TGTGCCAGCAGTTACCAGGGAGGAGGTGAAAAACTGTTTTTT	CASSYQGGGEKLFF
.	TRBJ2-3	.	TRBV4-2	TGTGCCAGCAGCCAAGAAGGGGGGGCTGGCACAGATACGCAGTATTTT	CASSQEGGAGTDTQYF
.	TRBJ1-3	.	TRBV19	TGTGCCACCGCACAAGACAGATCTGGAAACACCATATATTTT	CATAQDRSGNTIYF